The 26 T cell receptor beta chains given below trace back to one sample, sequenced in a study of human T cells and chemical hapten exposure. TCRdb re-analysed the RACE reads in MiXCR, keeping a single row per CDR3 protein. The sample consists of about 350,000 distinct CDR3 sequences, about 6% of them appearing once. Documented time point: patch test 2, 6 weeks after DPC sensitization. Treatment reported: therapeutic diphenylcyclopropenone sensitization with weekly scalp DPC. Sequencing used whole blood, obtained in connection with sensitization to the hapten diphenylcyclopropenone (DPC). The source is a woman aged 18-30 years with alopecia areata. Some clones in this sample may be carry-over from other donors' samples.

The chain employs TRBV12-3 or TRBV12-4 and TRBJ2-5; 8 bases align to TRBD1. The V and J ends lost 3 bases and 5 bases, in that order; junction bases with no gene match: 5. The CDR3 is made up of 14 amino acids. This CDR3 reads CASSFRQGAETQYF. The CDR3 DNA reads as TGTGCCAGCAGTTTTCGGCAGGGGGCCGAGACCCAGTACTTC.

This clonotype has at least ten counts. CDR3 residues: CATSDLLARIRNEKLFF. In DNA form, the CDR3 reads TGTGCCACCAGTGATTTGCTAGCTCGGATTCGGAATGAAAAACTGTTTTTT. V is TRBV24-1 and J is TRBJ1-4; no definite D call. V was trimmed by 0 bases and J by 5 bases, leaving 15 bases between them. The germline V gene encodes CDR1 KGHDR and CDR2 SFDVKD. The CDR3 has 17 residues.

V gene TRBV6-5 combines with J gene TRBJ2-7; no clear D. Trimming pared 5 bases from V and 6 bases from J, leaving 14 bases between. Germline V gives CDR1 MNHEY, CDR2 SVGAGI. The CDR3 covers 13 residues. In DNA form, the CDR3 reads TGTGCCAGCAGTCGCTCAGTTTCGTCCGAGCAGTACTTC. It is translated as CASSRSVSSEQYF.

This sequence joins TRBV27 and TRBJ2-3; 11 bases are shared with TRBD2. The CDR3 is made up of 18 amino acids. Unmatched junction bases numbered 8, after V lost 0 bases and J lost 3 bases. Germline lookup yields CDR1 MNHEY and CDR2 SMNVEV (reference sequence). The CDR3 protein is CASSLSAFSGGATDTQYF. DNA for the CDR3: TGTGCCAGCAGTTTATCGGCGTTTAGCGGGGGGGCTACAGATACGCAGTATTTT.

In its sample, this clonotype was seen a few times. V usage is TRBV20-1 and J usage is TRBJ2-3; TRBD1 is a possible D gene (6 bases). V was shortened by 5 bases and J by 1 base, with 10 bases between the two germline ends. CDR3 length: 13 amino acids. Germline V CDR1 and CDR2: DFQATT, SNEGSKA (reference sequence). Here the CDR3 DNA reads TGCAGTGCTCAGGGACACCGCACAGATACGCAGTATTTT. It specifies CSAQGHRTDTQYF.

This clonotype showed up just a few times. The genes are TRBV7-9 and TRBJ2-2, with D possibly being TRBD2 (6 bases). The V and J ends lost 5 bases and 2 bases respectively, with 15 bases between them. In germline, CDR1 is SEHNR, CDR2 FQNEAQ (reference sequence). This CDR3 contains 16 residues. The CDR3 DNA reads as TGTGCCAGCAGCCCGCCGGGACTTTCAAACACCGGGGAGCTGTTTTTT. Translating gives CASSPPGLSNTGELFF.

A few counts support this clonotype. V usage is TRBV10-3 and J usage is TRBJ2-5; the D gene is possibly TRBD2 (5 bases). CDR1 ENHRY and CDR2 SYGVKD come from the germline V gene. The CDR3 is made up of 12 amino acids. The V and J ends lost 4 bases and 4 bases respectively, with 7 bases between them. The CDR3 bases are TGTGCCATCAGTGTGGCGGGAGAGACCCAGTACTTC. Protein: CAISVAGETQYF.

The table lists this clonotype with many counts. The rearrangement links TRBV7-3 to TRBJ2-1; a weak D match, TRBD2 (6 bases). V lost 6 bases and J 5 bases, leaving 17 bases between the germline ends. The germline V gene encodes CDR1 SGHTA and CDR2 FQGTGA. The CDR3 runs 15 residues. This chain's CDR3 is CASSLNPREHNEQFF. The CDR3 bases are TGTGCCAGCAGTCTTAATCCCCGGGAGCACAATGAGCAGTTCTTC.

This clonotype has a count of ten or more. The CDR3 DNA is TGTGCCAGCAGTTATGGAACAGGGACAAAAGAAGCTTTCTTT. Translated, it gives CASSYGTGTKEAFF. This chain connects TRBV6-6 to TRBJ1-1; tentatively, D is TRBD1 (6 bases). Per germline, CDR1 MNHNY and CDR2 SVGAGI (reference sequence). This CDR3 spans 14 amino acids. Trimming took 3 bases from V and 8 from J, leaving 16 bases between them.

This clonotype was counted many times. This rearrangement joins TRBV10-3 to TRBJ1-2, with D possibly being TRBD1 (5 bases). The CDR3 has 17 amino acids. Trimming left V 7 bases short and J 0 bases short, with 21 bases between. Per germline, CDR1 ENHRY and CDR2 SYGVKD. The CDR3 loop is CAITSATGGTSNYGYTF. CDR3 sequence (DNA): TGTGCCATCACCTCGGCTACCGGGGGGACCTCTAACTATGGCTACACCTTC.

This clonotype was seen at least ten times. The chain has TRBV2 and TRBJ2-5; unclear D gene. The germline gives CDR1 SNHLY, CDR2 FYNNEI. Trimming cost V 3 bases and J 1 base, with 6 bases left between them. The CDR3 has 13 amino acids. CDR3 loop: CASSELSQETQYF. As DNA, the CDR3 is TGTGCCAGCAGTGAGTTGTCCCAAGAGACCCAGTACTTC. Variable domain in full (rest from reference TRBV2 and TRBJ2-5): EPEVTQTPSHQVTQMGQEVILRCVPISNHLYFYWYRQILGQKVEFLVSFYNNEISEKSEIFDDQFSVERPDGSNFTLKIRSTKLEDSAMYFCASSELSQETQYFGPGTRLLVL.

The rearrangement uses TRBV20-1 and TRBJ1-1, with a tentative D call TRBD1 (6 bases). The CDR3 spans 13 residues. The germline V and J ends were trimmed by 5 bases and 1 base, with 11 bases remaining between them. CDR1 is DFQATT and CDR2 is SNEGSKA in the germline V gene (reference sequence). CDR3 nucleotide sequence: TGCAGTGCTTCTCTAGGGGGGAACACTGAAGCTTTCTTT. Protein product: CSASLGGNTEAFF.

This clonotype occurred many times. The V and J genes are TRBV3-1 and TRBJ1-3; 9 nucleotides align to TRBD1. Germline V lookup: CDR1 LGHDT, CDR2 YNNKEL (reference sequence). V lost 2 bases, J lost 0 bases, and 8 bases stayed unmatched. The CDR3 contains 18 residues. CDR3 bases: TGTGCCAGCAGCCAATGGACAGGGGCCATTCACTCTGGAAACACCATATATTTT. This sequence encodes CASSQWTGAIHSGNTIYF. The full variable domain, with the rest looked up from reference TRBV3-1 and TRBJ1-3, is DTAVSQTPKYLVTQMGNDKSIKCEQNLGHDTMYWYKQDSKKFLKIMFSYNNKELIINETVPNRFSPKSPDKAHLNLHINSLELGDSAVYFCASSQWTGAIHSGNTIYFGEGSWLTVV.

The table lists this clonotype with many counts. The genes are TRBV4-2 and TRBJ1-1, with a tentative D call TRBD1 (5 bases). CDR1 is LGHNA, CDR2 YNFKEQ, per germline. The CDR3 length is 14 residues. V lost 2 bases, J lost 5 bases, and 12 bases lay in between. CDR3 DNA sequence: TGTGCCAGCAGCCAACCCGACCGGGGGACTGAAGCTTTCTTT. Its protein product is CASSQPDRGTEAFF.

This chain connects TRBV9 to TRBJ2-3, with 15 bases fitting TRBD2. The CDR3 runs 17 residues. CDR1 SGDLS and CDR2 YYNGEE come from the germline V gene. Germline trimming cut 4 bases from V and 5 bases from J; bases unmatched to any gene: 8. The CDR3 loop is CASSPRGLAGGIDTQYF. CDR3 bases: TGTGCCAGCAGCCCCCGGGGACTAGCGGGGGGAATAGATACGCAGTATTTT.

The rearrangement links TRBV4-1 to TRBJ2-7; D ambiguous. V lost 0 bases, J lost 3 bases, and 9 bases lay in between. The germline gives CDR1 MGHRA, CDR2 YSYEKL. This CDR3 spans 14 amino acids. The CDR3 region is CASSQDQFFYEQYF. CDR3 bases: TGCGCCAGCAGCCAAGATCAGTTCTTCTACGAGCAGTACTTC.

This clonotype was recorded a few times. The chain has TRBV7-2 and TRBJ2-7, with 12 nucleotides matching TRBD1. Germline V gene lookup returns CDR1 SGHTA and CDR2 FQGNSA. The CDR3 totals 15 residues. J gave up 4 bases and V 4 bases, and 5 bases lay outside the gene matches. CDR3 DNA sequence: TGTGCCAGCAGCTCCCGGGACAGGGGGCATTACGAGCAGTACTTC. Amino acid sequence: CASSSRDRGHYEQYF.

This clonotype came up a few times. The rearrangement joins TRBV20-1 to TRBJ2-3; D not resolved. CDR3 size: 14 residues. The germline V gene has CDR1 DFQATT and CDR2 SNEGSKA (reference sequence). Between the trimmed V and J ends, which lost 0 bases and 3 bases, there was a span of 10 bases. The CDR3 nucleotides are TGCAGTGCTAGAGATCATAAGGGTACAGATACGCAGTATTTT. As protein: CSARDHKGTDTQYF.

The chain has TRBV3-1 and TRBJ1-3; 7 positions agree with TRBD1. This CDR3 region has 14 residues. With V trimmed by 4 bases and J by 4 bases, 4 bases remained unmatched. Germline CDR1 LGHDT, CDR2 YNNKEL (reference sequence). CDR3 protein: CASSRGQRGNTIYF. CDR3 bases: TGTGCCAGCAGCCGGGGACAGAGAGGAAACACCATATATTTT.

Here the CDR3 reads CASSEALRTDTQYF. CDR3 in DNA: TGTGCCAGCAGTGAGGCACTTAGGACAGATACGCAGTATTTT. V and J are TRBV6-1 and TRBJ2-3; D is undetermined. The CDR3 extends over 14 amino acids. CDR1 MNHNS and CDR2 SASEGT come from the germline V gene. V gave up 3 bases and J gave up 3 bases, with 10 bases separating them.

This clonotype was found many times. The chain uses TRBV27 and TRBJ1-5, with TRBD1 identical over 8 bases. The CDR3 has 18 residues. Germline V CDR1 and CDR2: MNHEY, SMNVEV (reference sequence). J lost 2 bases, V lost 5 bases, and 14 bases had no gene match. CDR3 nucleotides: TGTGCCAGCAGTCAAACAGGGGGAGGTTCCATGGGCAATCAGCCCCAGCATTTT. Protein product: CASSQTGGGSMGNQPQHF.

This clonotype has at least ten counts. The chain recombines TRBV20-1 with TRBJ1-2; 7 nucleotides line up with TRBD1. The CDR3 sequence is 13 residues long. J was trimmed by 7 bases and V by 5 bases; bases with no gene match: 10. Germline V gives CDR1 DFQATT, CDR2 SNEGSKA (reference sequence). For the CDR3, the DNA is TGCAGTGCTTCACCCCAGGGGGGGAGTGGCTACACCTTC. This codes for CSASPQGGSGYTF.

This clonotype was observed a handful of times. The rearrangement joins TRBV20-1 to TRBJ1-4; 7 nucleotides agree with TRBD1. Germline-derived CDR1 and CDR2 are DFQATT and SNEGSKA (reference sequence). This CDR3 has 14 residues. Unmatched junction bases numbered 5, after V lost 0 bases and J lost 7 bases. The CDR3 DNA reads as TGCAGTGCTAGAGAGACAGGGAGTGGTGAAAAACTGTTTTTT. Protein: CSARETGSGEKLFF.

The V gene is TRBV6-5, the J gene TRBJ2-7, with TRBD1 matching 9 bases. There are 13 residues in the CDR3. From germline, CDR1 is MNHEY and CDR2 SVGAGI. The ends lost 4 bases at V and 7 bases at J; junction bases unmatched: 5. The CDR3 region is CASSLPGTGEQYF. CDR3 coding DNA: TGTGCCAGCAGTTTACCCGGGACAGGGGAGCAGTACTTC.

Written as DNA, the CDR3 is TGTGCCAGCAGCGTCGGGACTAGCGGGGGAAATACGCAGTATTTT. This codes for CASSVGTSGGNTQYF. This chain joins TRBV6-6 and TRBJ2-3; 14 bases agree with TRBD2. The germline CDR1 and CDR2 sequences are MNHNY and SVGAGI (reference sequence). Trimming took 6 bases from V and 7 from J; bases not matched to a gene: 6. The CDR3 sequence is 15 residues long.

This clonotype was recorded at least ten times. This chain uses TRBV12-3 or TRBV12-4 with TRBJ1-2, with TRBD1 matching 8 bases. The CDR3 has 17 amino acids. The ends lost 6 bases at V and 1 base at J; junction bases unmatched: 13. CDR3 loop: CASSRQGAPRLNYGYTF. DNA of the CDR3: TGTGCCAGCAGCCGCCAGGGGGCCCCCAGACTTAACTATGGCTACACCTTC.